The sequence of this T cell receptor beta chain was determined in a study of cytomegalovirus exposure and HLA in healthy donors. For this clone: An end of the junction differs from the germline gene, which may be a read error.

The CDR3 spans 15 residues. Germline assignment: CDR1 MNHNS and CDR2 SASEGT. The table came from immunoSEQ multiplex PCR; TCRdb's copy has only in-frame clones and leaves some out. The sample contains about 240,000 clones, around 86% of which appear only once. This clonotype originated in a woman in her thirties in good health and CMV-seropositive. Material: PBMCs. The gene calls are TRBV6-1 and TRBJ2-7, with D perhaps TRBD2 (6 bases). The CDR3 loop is CAISESLDYRYEQYF. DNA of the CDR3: TGTGCCATCAGTGAGTCATTGGACTACCGTTACGAGCAGTACTTC.